These T cell receptor beta chains were read from a single sample in a study of identical twins. MiXCR, run by TCRdb on the 5' RACE reads, gives a single entry per CDR3 protein. This table has some 500,000 distinct CDR3 sequences, 9.6% appearing once. This same sample was also part of a study on yellow fever vaccine responses in identical twins.

Source material: PBMCs. The receptor source for this set is a woman younger than 35 in good health. Each CDR3 is given with its conserved first and last residue. Fields, in order: J gene, V gene, clone size, D gene, CDR3 protein, CDR3 DNA. D genes are given only for firm matches. Clone sizes are given selectively: once, few, many, or a class where the clone is expanded.

J: TRBJ2-1; V: TRBV5-1; size: few; D: NA; CDR3: CASSLEGPGGSF; DNA: TGCGCCAGCAGCTTGGAGGGTCCAGGAGGAAGTTTC
J: TRBJ1-5; V: TRBV27; size: many; D: NA; CDR3: CASSREPGHISNQPQHF; DNA: TGTGCCAGCAGTCGAGAGCCGGGACACATTAGCAATCAGCCCCAGCATTTT
J: TRBJ2-7; V: TRBV7-2; size: NA; D: NA; CDR3: CASSRQRGSYEQYF; DNA: TGTGCCAGCAGCCGGCAAAGAGGCTCCTACGAGCAGTACTTC
J: TRBJ2-1; V: TRBV5-1; size: many; D: TRBD2; CDR3: CASSSTSGSNEQFF; DNA: TGCGCCAGCAGCTCGACTAGCGGTAGTAATGAGCAGTTCTTC
J: TRBJ2-1; V: TRBV11-2; size: many; D: NA; CDR3: CASSLDRLGNEQFF; DNA: TGTGCCAGCAGCTTAGACCGACTTGGTAATGAGCAGTTCTTC
J: TRBJ2-3; V: TRBV28; size: many; D: TRBD2; CDR3: CASSLAPVLADISDTQYF; DNA: TGTGCCAGCAGTTTAGCCCCCGTTCTAGCGGACATTTCAGATACGCAGTATTTT
J: TRBJ2-1; V: TRBV3-1; size: few; D: NA; CDR3: CASSHKPWDKPENEQFF; DNA: TGTGCCAGCAGCCACAAACCTTGGGACAAGCCTGAGAATGAGCAGTTCTTC
J: TRBJ2-3; V: TRBV3-2; size: NA; D: NA; CDR3: CASSHDWATDGLALFSTDTQYF; DNA: TGTGCCAGCAGCCATGATTGGGCGACTGACGGACTAGCGTTGTTTAGCACAGATACGCAGTATTTT
J: TRBJ2-4; V: TRBV28; size: NA; D: TRBD1; CDR3: CASSFVGQGRIDF; DNA: TGTGCCAGCAGTTTCGTGGGACAGGGTCGGATAGACTTC
J: TRBJ2-5; V: TRBV29-1; size: many; D: NA; CDR3: CSSEGQDNLGTQYF; DNA: TGCAGCTCTGAGGGACAAGATAACCTCGGGACCCAGTACTTC
J: TRBJ1-5; V: TRBV7-9; size: NA; D: NA; CDR3: CASSDSGNQPQHF; DNA: TGTGCCAGCAGCGACTCGGGCAATCAGCCCCAGCATTTT
J: TRBJ2-1; V: TRBV5-1; size: NA; D: NA; CDR3: CASSLGSGFSYNEQFF; DNA: TGCGCCAGCAGCTTGGGATCGGGATTTTCCTACAATGAGCAGTTCTTC
J: TRBJ2-5; V: TRBV27; size: few; D: NA; CDR3: CASSTPGAQETQYF; DNA: TGTGCCAGCAGTACCCCCGGGGCTCAAGAGACCCAGTACTTC
J: TRBJ2-1; V: TRBV7-3; size: NA; D: NA; CDR3: CASSLKGRGGDEQFF; DNA: TGTGCCAGCAGCTTAAAAGGCAGGGGAGGGGATGAGCAGTTCTTC
J: TRBJ2-2; V: TRBV12-5; size: many; D: NA; CDR3: CASGPWTDSNTGELFF; DNA: TGTGCTAGTGGCCCCTGGACAGACTCAAACACCGGGGAGCTGTTTTTT
J: TRBJ2-1; V: TRBV10-3; size: few; D: TRBD2; CDR3: CAISSGEAGAPGQFF; DNA: TGTGCCATCAGCTCCGGGGAAGCGGGGGCCCCCGGGCAGTTCTTC
J: TRBJ2-2; V: TRBV20-1; size: NA; D: TRBD2; CDR3: CSAKRPGLVDTGELFF; DNA: TGCAGTGCTAAAAGGCCGGGACTAGTCGACACCGGGGAGCTGTTTTTT
J: TRBJ1-6; V: TRBV25-1; size: NA; D: NA; CDR3: CASTLNSYNSPLHF; DNA: TGTGCCAGCACCCTAAACTCCTATAATTCACCCCTCCACTTT
J: TRBJ2-3; V: TRBV29-1; size: few; D: TRBD2; CDR3: CSVVGLAGTDTQYF; DNA: TGCAGCGTTGTGGGACTAGCGGGCACAGATACGCAGTATTTT
J: TRBJ2-5; V: TRBV5-1; size: NA; D: TRBD2; CDR3: CASSWGGVQETQYF; DNA: TGCGCCAGCAGCTGGGGGGGGGTCCAAGAGACCCAGTACTTC
J: TRBJ2-7; V: TRBV18; size: few; D: NA; CDR3: CASSPQARDYEQYF; DNA: TGTGCCAGCTCACCACAGGCCAGGGACTACGAGCAGTACTTC
J: TRBJ2-7; V: TRBV7-2; size: many; D: NA; CDR3: CASSLAWGRNEQYF; DNA: TGTGCCAGCAGCTTAGCCTGGGGTAGGAACGAGCAGTACTTC
J: TRBJ2-2; V: TRBV29-1; size: NA; D: TRBD1; CDR3: CSVEDSGDRITGELFF; DNA: TGCAGCGTTGAAGATTCGGGGGACAGGATCACCGGGGAGCTGTTTTTT
J: TRBJ2-7; V: TRBV2; size: many; D: NA; CDR3: CASSDGVSYEQYF; DNA: TGTGCCAGCAGTGACGGGGTATCCTACGAGCAGTACTTC
J: TRBJ2-7; V: TRBV20-1; size: few; D: NA; CDR3: CSARVEGYSYEQYF; DNA: TGCAGTGCTAGAGTCGAGGGGTATTCCTACGAGCAGTACTTC
J: TRBJ2-3; V: TRBV7-2; size: NA; D: TRBD2; CDR3: CASSFLRRGGYRDAF; DNA: TGTGCCAGCAGCTTTCTTCGGCGGGGGGGCTACCGAGACGCCTTT
J: TRBJ2-1; V: TRBV20-1; size: NA; D: NA; CDR3: CSASSDYNEQFF; DNA: TGCAGTGCTAGTTCAGATTACAATGAGCAGTTCTTC
J: TRBJ2-1; V: TRBV12-3/TRBV12-4; size: many; D: NA; CDR3: CASSPALSPEQFF; DNA: TGTGCCAGCAGCCCCGCTTTATCTCCTGAGCAGTTCTTC
J: TRBJ1-4; V: TRBV27; size: NA; D: TRBD1; CDR3: CASRDRGNEKLFF; DNA: TGTGCCAGCAGGGACAGGGGAAACGAAAAACTGTTTTTT
J: TRBJ2-1; V: TRBV15; size: many; D: TRBD1; CDR3: CATSTIGQGVWDEQFF; DNA: TGTGCCACCAGCACGATAGGACAGGGGGTCTGGGATGAGCAGTTCTTC
J: TRBJ2-1; V: TRBV7-2; size: NA; D: NA; CDR3: CASSGRVGGGNEQFF; DNA: TGTGCCAGCAGCGGTAGAGTCGGAGGGGGGAATGAGCAGTTCTTC
J: TRBJ2-7; V: TRBV5-1; size: few; D: NA; CDR3: CASSFGTNNYEQYF; DNA: TGCGCCAGCAGCTTCGGGACAAACAACTACGAGCAGTACTTC
J: TRBJ2-3; V: TRBV29-1; size: few; D: NA; CDR3: CSVRGVGTDTQYF; DNA: TGCAGCGTACGTGGGGTCGGCACAGATACGCAGTATTTT
J: TRBJ2-1; V: TRBV3-1; size: many; D: NA; CDR3: CASSQDRGTEVNNEQFF; DNA: TGTGCCAGCAGCCAAGATCGGGGGACTGAAGTGAACAATGAGCAGTTCTTC
J: TRBJ2-7; V: TRBV5-1; size: many; D: NA; CDR3: CASSFGDSPSPYEQYF; DNA: TGCGCCAGCAGCTTCGGTGACTCCCCCTCCCCCTACGAGCAGTACTTC
J: TRBJ2-7; V: TRBV5-1; size: few; D: NA; CDR3: CASSLEIGSGSSYEQYF; DNA: TGCGCCAGCAGCTTGGAAATAGGTTCAGGGAGCTCCTACGAGCAGTACTTC
J: TRBJ2-3; V: TRBV7-2; size: NA; D: TRBD2; CDR3: CASSQKRGGPDTQYF; DNA: TGTGCCAGCAGCCAAAAGCGGGGGGGTCCAGATACGCAGTATTTT
J: TRBJ2-7; V: TRBV25-1; size: NA; D: TRBD1; CDR3: CASSEETGGEQYF; DNA: TGTGCCAGCAGTGAAGAGACAGGGGGCGAGCAGTACTTC
J: TRBJ2-7; V: TRBV12-3/TRBV12-4; size: NA; D: NA; CDR3: CASSSQGRAYEQYF; DNA: TGTGCCAGCAGTTCGCAGGGCCGAGCCTACGAGCAGTACTTC
J: TRBJ2-1; V: TRBV5-1; size: few; D: NA; CDR3: CASSLSGAVDGEQFF; DNA: TGCGCCAGCAGCTTATCCGGGGCGGTGGACGGTGAGCAGTTCTTC
J: TRBJ2-1; V: TRBV7-2; size: NA; D: TRBD1; CDR3: CASSFHRGRYNEQFF; DNA: TGTGCCAGCAGTTTCCACAGGGGTCGTTACAATGAGCAGTTCTTC
J: TRBJ1-1; V: TRBV4-1; size: NA; D: TRBD1; CDR3: CASSQTQGADTEAFF; DNA: TGCGCCAGCAGCCAGACTCAGGGGGCTGACACTGAAGCTTTCTTT
J: TRBJ2-7; V: TRBV7-2; size: many; D: NA; CDR3: CASRDSGLSEQYF; DNA: TGTGCCAGCAGGGATTCCGGGCTATCCGAGCAGTACTTC
J: TRBJ2-1; V: TRBV5-4; size: many; D: NA; CDR3: CASVDGSSYNEQFF; DNA: TGTGCCAGCGTAGACGGGAGCTCCTACAATGAGCAGTTCTTC
J: TRBJ2-2; V: TRBV10-3; size: few; D: TRBD2; CDR3: CAISEKGLNTGELFF; DNA: TGTGCCATCAGTGAGAAGGGACTAAACACCGGGGAGCTGTTTTTT